A selection of T cell receptor beta chains follows, all from one sample in a study of cytomegalovirus exposure and HLA in healthy donors. Sequencing was performed with immunoSEQ multiplex PCR; in TCRdb, only in-frame clones are kept and a portion is missing. The data hold 110,000 to 150,000 clones, with around 77% observed a single time. The sample was PBMCs. The receptors come from a woman between 45 and 65 years old in good health and CMV-seronegative. Both conserved end residues are part of each CDR3. D genes are given only for firm matches. Clone size is shown for a subset of rows, as once, few, many or a class of expanded clone.

NA	TRBV6-6	TRBJ1-1	TRBD1	TGTGCCAGCAGCCCCTCGGGACAGGGAAACACTGAAGCTTTCTTT	CASSPSGQGNTEAFF
NA	TRBV7-9	TRBJ2-1	TRBD2	TGTGCCAGCAGCTACCGGGCGGGGGATAAGGGTTCCTACAATGAGCAGTTCTTC	CASSYRAGDKGSYNEQFF
NA	TRBV4-3	TRBJ1-1	NA	TGCGCCAGCAGCCAAGATATGCAGGGCGTCACTGAAGCTTTCTTT	CASSQDMQGVTEAFF
few	TRBV9	TRBJ1-1	TRBD1	TGTGCCAGCAGCGTACGGGACAGGGGTTCCACTGAAGCTTTCTTT	CASSVRDRGSTEAFF
NA	TRBV19	TRBJ2-7	TRBD1	TGTGCCAGTGGACAGGGACCATACGAGCAGTACTTC	CASGQGPYEQYF
NA	TRBV11-1	TRBJ1-6	TRBD1	TGTGCCAGCAGCTTTCGGACAGGGGGAAATTCACCCCTCCACTTT	CASSFRTGGNSPLHF
NA	TRBV19	TRBJ2-6	TRBD1	TGTGCCAGTAGTACCTCGCCCGGGACAGGGTCCTCTGGGGCCAACGTCCTGACTTTC	CASSTSPGTGSSGANVLTF
NA	TRBV6-5	TRBJ1-1	NA	TGTGCCAGCAATCGGAGGGGGAACACTGAAGCTTTCTTT	CASNRRGNTEAFF
few	TRBV4-1	TRBJ1-1	NA	TGCGCCTCGCGGGGGGGCACTGAAGCTTTCTTT	CASRGGTEAFF
NA	TRBV27	TRBJ2-7	TRBD1	TGTGCCAGCAGGAGACAGGGGAGGTACGAGCAGTACTTC	CASRRQGRYEQYF
once	TRBV27	TRBJ2-7	NA	TGTGCCAGCAGTTTAGGGCACTCCTACGAGCAGTACTTC	CASSLGHSYEQYF
NA	TRBV6-6	TRBJ1-6	TRBD1	TGTGCCAGCAGTTTCAGGGGGCGGGGTAATTCACCCCTCCACTTT	CASSFRGRGNSPLHF
NA	TRBV7-9	TRBJ2-5	NA	TGTGCCAGCAGCTTATCAGGGGACGAGACCCAGTACTTC	CASSLSGDETQYF
NA	TRBV2	TRBJ1-1	NA	TGTGCCAGCAGTGAGCAGGACATGAACACTGAAGCTTTCTTT	CASSEQDMNTEAFF
NA	TRBV4-1	TRBJ2-5	NA	TGCGCCAGCAGCTGGTCTGGACTCCAAGAGACCCAGTACTTC	CASSWSGLQETQYF
few	TRBV27	TRBJ1-2	TRBD1	TGTGCCAGCAGTCCTAAGGGACAGCAATTATATGGTCGGTACACCTTC	CASSPKGQQLYGRYTF
NA	TRBV10-3	TRBJ2-1	TRBD2	TGTGCCATCAGTGAGTCAACTAGCGGGGGCGAGCAGTTCTTC	CAISESTSGGEQFF
NA	TRBV7-9	TRBJ2-1	NA	TGTGCCAGCAGGCCTGACTCCCTTTACTACAATGAGCAGTTCTTC	CASRPDSLYYNEQFF
NA	TRBV4-2	TRBJ2-3	TRBD2	TGTGCCAGCAGCCAAGAAGGGCGGGGGGCTAAGGATACGCAGTATTTT	CASSQEGRGAKDTQYF
NA	TRBV9	TRBJ2-1	TRBD1	TGTGCCAGCAGCATCTCAGGGGGTGAGCAGTTCTTC	CASSISGGEQFF
NA	TRBV30	TRBJ2-7	TRBD1	TGTGCCTGGAGTATAGGGACAGGTTTTACCTACGAGCAGTACTTC	CAWSIGTGFTYEQYF
NA	TRBV7-3	TRBJ1-2	NA	TGTGCCAGCAGCTTAAGCCCCCTGCGTGGCTACACCTTC	CASSLSPLRGYTF
NA	TRBV25-1	TRBJ1-1	TRBD1	TGTGCCAGCAGTGACTCCGGACAGGGGGCGGGCACTGAAGCTTTCTTT	CASSDSGQGAGTEAFF
NA	TRBV7-8	TRBJ2-3	TRBD2	TGTGCCAGCAGCTTAGCGCAGGAGCGGGGGGGCGGAGATACGCAGTATTTT	CASSLAQERGGGDTQYF
NA	TRBV7-2	TRBJ2-1	TRBD2	TGTGCCAGCAGCTTTCAAGGGGAAGCGGGGGGGCGCAATGAGCAGTTCTTC	CASSFQGEAGGRNEQFF
many	TRBV29-1	TRBJ2-7	NA	TGCAGCGTCGAGACAGGAAGGCACGAGCAGTACTTC	CSVETGRHEQYF
NA	TRBV19	TRBJ1-4	NA	TGTGCCAGTAGTATGGGTAGACAGGCTAATGAAAAACTGTTTTTT	CASSMGRQANEKLFF
NA	TRBV1	TRBJ2-5	NA	TGCACCAGCAGCCGACCCATCGGGGACAGGGAGGCCGAAGAGACCCAGTACTTC	CTSSRPIGDREAEETQYF
NA	TRBV5-1	TRBJ1-1	NA	TGCGCCAGCAGCTTCGGGGGGGGATTGAGCACTGAAGCTTTCTTT	CASSFGGGLSTEAFF
NA	TRBV30	TRBJ2-3	TRBD2	TGTGCCTGGTCTCGGGGGGCAGATACGCAGTATTTT	CAWSRGADTQYF
NA	TRBV7-2	TRBJ2-2	NA	TGTGCCAGCAGCTTAGCTCGCACCGGGGAGCTGTTTTTT	CASSLARTGELFF
NA	TRBV6-1	TRBJ1-4	NA	TGTGCCAGCAGTGAATTTTCGAGAGCCGATGAAAAACTGTTTTTT	CASSEFSRADEKLFF
once	TRBV19	TRBJ2-7	NA	TGTGCCAGTAGTATTACAGGGACCTCCTACGAGCAGTACTTC	CASSITGTSYEQYF
NA	TRBV7-6	TRBJ2-3	NA	TGTGCCAGCAGCTTATCCCCCGTAGCAGATACGCAGTATTTT	CASSLSPVADTQYF
NA	TRBV11-2	TRBJ2-1	TRBD1	TGTGCCAGCAGCTTAGCCGGGACAGGGGCAGTGGATGAGCAGTTCTTC	CASSLAGTGAVDEQFF
few	TRBV2	TRBJ2-5	TRBD2	TGTGCCAGCAAAGCTAGCGGGGCACAAGAGACCCAGTACTTC	CASKASGAQETQYF
few	TRBV6-1	TRBJ1-1	NA	TGTGCCAGCAGAGAGATTAATAGGAACACTGAAGCTTTCTTT	CASREINRNTEAFF
few	TRBV7-8	TRBJ2-3	TRBD2	TGTGCCAGCAGCTTGGGGGGGGGAGCGGGGGTCACAGATACGCAGTATTTT	CASSLGGGAGVTDTQYF
few	TRBV4-3	TRBJ1-1	TRBD1	TGCGCCAGCAGCCAAGTCGGGACAGGGTATATAGACACTGAAGCTTTCTTT	CASSQVGTGYIDTEAFF
NA	TRBV7-3	TRBJ2-7	NA	TGTGCCAGCAGCTTGGGCCATTCCTACGAGCAGTACTTC	CASSLGHSYEQYF
NA	TRBV2	TRBJ1-2	NA	TGTGCCAGCAGTCAGGGCGCGGGGGACTATGGCTACACCTTC	CASSQGAGDYGYTF
once	TRBV10-3	TRBJ1-2	NA	TGTGCCATCACAGATCCGGAACAGGGCTATAACTATGGCTACACCTTC	CAITDPEQGYNYGYTF